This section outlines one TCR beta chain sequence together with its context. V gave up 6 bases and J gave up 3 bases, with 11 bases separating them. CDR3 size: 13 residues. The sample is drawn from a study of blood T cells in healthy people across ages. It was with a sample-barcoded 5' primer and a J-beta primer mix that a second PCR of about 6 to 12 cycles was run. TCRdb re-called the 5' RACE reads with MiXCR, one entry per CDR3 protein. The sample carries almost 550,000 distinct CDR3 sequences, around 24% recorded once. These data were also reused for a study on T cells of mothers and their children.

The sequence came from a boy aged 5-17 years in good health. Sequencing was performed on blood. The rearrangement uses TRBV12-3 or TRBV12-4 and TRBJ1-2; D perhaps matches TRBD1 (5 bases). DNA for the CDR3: TGTGCCAGCAGCCAAGGGACCGACTATGGCTACACCTTC. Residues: CASSQGTDYGYTF.